This T cell receptor (beta chain) stems from a study of blood T cells in healthy people across ages. Primed by a sample-barcoded 5' primer and a J-beta primer mix, a second PCR proceeded for roughly 7 to 12 cycles. MiXCR, run by TCRdb on the 5' RACE reads, gives a single entry per CDR3 protein. Here the sample spans 380,000 or so distinct CDR3 sequences, more than 45% being singletons. In its sample, this clonotype was seen a few times. This CDR3 has 16 residues. V lost 6 bases to trimming and J lost 1 base; unmatched junction nucleotides: 13. Germline CDR1 and CDR2: DFQATT and SNEGSKA (reference sequence).

The sequencing sample was made of blood. The receptor comes from a man in his sixties in good health. This chain connects TRBV20-1 to TRBJ2-7; 9 bases match TRBD1. The CDR3 DNA is TGCAGTGCGCGAGAGGGCGACAGGGGGTTTTCCTACGAGCAGTACTTC. Its protein is CSAREGDRGFSYEQYF.